Listed here are 7 T cell receptor beta chains from one sample, sequenced in a study of T cells in Graves' hyperthyroidism and ophthalmopathy. The investigators amplified TCR beta CDR3 regions from RNA transcripts. TCR CDR3 regions were first amplified by RT-PCR with HTBI primers. In TCRdb, the multiplex PCR reads were re-called with MiXCR into one record per CDR3 protein. The table has 470,000 or so distinct CDR3 sequences, less than 25% seen once. The sequencing input was blood. Source of these receptors: a man younger than 35 with Graves' hyperthyroidism.

A word on this clonotype: Its ends do not fully match the called genes, so a read error is possible. The chain uses TRBV12-3 or TRBV12-4 and TRBJ1-2, with 7 bases fitting TRBD1. The CDR3 runs to 14 residues. CDR3 nucleotides: TGTGCCAGCAGTTTGGGCAGGGGGATCTATGGCTACGCCTTC. This codes for CASSLGRGIYGYAF.

The chain uses TRBV11-2 and TRBJ1-3; no clear D. The CDR3 runs to 14 residues. V was trimmed by 0 bases and J by 2 bases, leaving 5 bases between them. The V gene's germline CDR1 is SGHAT and CDR2 FQNNGV. The CDR3 bases are TGTGCCAGCAGCTTAGACAACACTGGAAACACCATATATTTT. Protein: CASSLDNTGNTIYF. Variable domain in full (rest from reference TRBV11-2 and TRBJ1-3): EAGVAQSPRYKIIEKRQSVAFWCNPISGHATLYWYQQILGQGPKLLIQFQNNGVVDDSQLPKDRFSAERLKGVDSTLKIQPAKLEDSAVYLCASSLDNTGNTIYFGEGSWLTVV.

This clonotype was picked up many times. The chain links TRBV6-1 to TRBJ1-1, with D unclear. The CDR3 sequence is 14 residues long. The germline V and J ends were trimmed by 4 bases and 1 base, with 10 bases remaining between them. Germline V gene sequence: CDR1 MNHNS, CDR2 SASEGT. The CDR3 reads CASSVGRSNTEAFF. Written as DNA, the CDR3 is TGTGCCAGCAGTGTAGGACGGTCGAACACTGAAGCTTTCTTT.

This clonotype has ten or more counts. This chain links TRBV4-1 with TRBJ1-5; D unresolved. This CDR3 has 15 amino acids. Germline CDR1 and CDR2: MGHRA and YSYEKL. Deletions cut 1 base from V and 1 base from J, with 8 bases between. The CDR3 DNA reads TGCGCCAGCAGCCAAGCTACAACCAGCAATCAGCCCCAGCATTTT. Translated, it gives CASSQATTSNQPQHF.

This clonotype has a count of ten or more. The chain links TRBV7-9 to TRBJ1-1, with 9 positions matching TRBD1. Germline V lookup: CDR1 SEHNR, CDR2 FQNEAQ (reference sequence). J gave up 10 bases and V 6 bases, and 6 bases lay outside the gene matches. The CDR3 runs 12 residues. Here the CDR3 DNA reads TGTGCCAGCAGATACGACAGGGGGGTAGCTTTCTTT. Translated, it gives CASRYDRGVAFF. The full variable domain, rest sourced from reference TRBV7-9 and TRBJ1-1, is DTGVSQNPRHKITKRGQNVTFRCDPISEHNRLYWYRQTLGQGPEFLTYFQNEAQLEKSRLLSDRFSAERPKGSFSTLEIQRTEQGDSAMYLCASRYDRGVAFFGQGTRLTVV.

This clonotype was detected ten times or more. The chain carries TRBV20-1 and TRBJ1-1; D remains unclear. The germline CDR1 and CDR2 sequences are DFQATT and SNEGSKA (reference sequence). This CDR3 contains 13 residues. Trimming took 4 bases from V and 0 from J, leaving 9 bases between them. The CDR3 nucleotides are TGCAGTGCTACTGGACCTTTGAACACTGAAGCTTTCTTT. Translated: CSATGPLNTEAFF.

CDR3 residues: CATSRDWGGEAFF. For the CDR3, the DNA is TGTGCCACCAGCAGAGATTGGGGGGGTGAAGCTTTCTTT. The chain recombines TRBV15 with TRBJ1-1; D is perhaps TRBD1 (5 bases). CDR3 size: 13 residues. CDR1 and CDR2 from the germline V gene are LNHNV and YYDKDF (reference sequence). Trimming took off 0 bases at V and 7 bases at J, with 9 bases between the two ends.